The 14 T cell receptor beta chains presented below share a single source sample, sequenced in a study of cytomegalovirus exposure and HLA in healthy donors. It was with 60 Vbeta and 13 Jbeta primers that the PCR ran. Here immunoSEQ multiplex PCR was the method, and the copy in TCRdb shows in-frame clones only, minus some. This table has over 150,000 clones, 82% appearing once. The source material was PBMCs. These receptors were collected from a man in his fifties or sixties in good health and CMV-seropositive.

The V and J genes are TRBV4-3 and TRBJ2-3; 9 bases fit TRBD2. In germline, CDR1 is LGHNA, CDR2 YSLEER. This CDR3 is 18 amino acids long. The trim removed 0 bases at V and 4 bases at J, leaving 11 bases unmatched. This CDR3 reads CASSQDWMGGGASDTQYF. CDR3 nucleotides: TGCGCCAGCAGCCAAGATTGGATGGGCGGGGGGGCGTCAGATACGCAGTATTTT.

The DNA for the CDR3 is TGTGCCAGCAGCTTACCAGCGACCCTGAATAGTGGCTACACCTTC. As protein: CASSLPATLNSGYTF. V usage is TRBV7-2 and J usage is TRBJ1-2; D is ambiguous. The CDR3 totals 15 residues. CDR1 is SGHTA, CDR2 FQGNSA, per germline. V was cut by 2 bases and J by 7 bases, with 17 bases left in between. Drawing the rest from reference TRBV7-2 and TRBJ1-2, the complete variable domain is GAGVSQSPSNKVTEKGKDVELRCDPISGHTALYWYRQSLGQGLEFLIYFQGNSAPDKSGLPSDRFSAERTGGSVSTLTIQRTQQEDSAVYLCASSLPATLNSGYTFGSGTRLTVV.

V usage is TRBV4-3 and J usage is TRBJ1-2; TRBD1 agrees at 8 bases. J lost 6 bases, V lost 4 bases, and 10 bases had no gene match. This CDR3 contains 15 residues. Per germline, CDR1 LGHNA and CDR2 YSLEER. CDR3 in DNA: TGCGCCAGCAGCCCCAAGAGACAGGGGAATAATGGCTACACCTTC. Amino acids: CASSPKRQGNNGYTF.

The chain links TRBV29-1 to TRBJ2-1; 7 bases map to TRBD2. J lost 9 bases, V lost 3 bases, and 8 bases had no gene match. The CDR3 covers 13 residues. CDR1 SQVTM and CDR2 ANQGSEA come from the germline V gene. The CDR3 DNA reads as TGCAGCGTTGATGGTGCTGGGGGGGTTGAGCAGTTCTTC. Protein product: CSVDGAGGVEQFF.

The rearrangement joins TRBV9 to TRBJ2-1; 7 bases agree with TRBD1. The CDR3 spans 15 residues. Unmatched junction bases numbered 5, after V lost 3 bases and J lost 2 bases. Germline lookup yields CDR1 SGDLS and CDR2 YYNGEE. CDR3 residues: CASSDRDSPYNEQFF. In DNA form, the CDR3 reads TGTGCCAGCAGCGACCGGGACAGTCCCTACAATGAGCAGTTCTTC.

V and J are TRBV10-2 and TRBJ2-1; TRBD2 might be the D (6 bases). The germline V and J ends were trimmed by 7 bases and 4 bases, with 17 bases remaining between them. The germline V gene encodes CDR1 WSHSY and CDR2 SAAADI. The CDR3 runs to 15 residues. CDR3 protein: CASTKTGELYNEQFF. The CDR3 DNA is TGCGCCAGCACTAAGACGGGAGAATTGTACAATGAGCAGTTCTTC.

The gene calls are TRBV2 and TRBJ2-3, with TRBD2 matching 9 bases. CDR1 is SNHLY, CDR2 FYNNEI, per germline. The V and J ends lost 3 bases and 5 bases, in that order; junction bases with no gene match: 6. This CDR3 comprises 15 residues. Written as DNA, the CDR3 is TGTGCCAGCAGTGACCCTAGCGGGATAATAGATACGCAGTATTTT. It is translated as CASSDPSGIIDTQYF.

The chain recombines TRBV7-2 with TRBJ2-7; 12 nucleotides match TRBD2. Germline CDR1 reads SGHTA; CDR2 reads FQGNSA. The CDR3 length is 18 residues. The trim removed 4 bases at V and 0 bases at J, leaving 10 bases unmatched. Here the CDR3 DNA reads TGTGCCAGCAGCTCGAACCTAGCGGGAGGGAGACGCTCCTACGAGCAGTACTTC. It is translated as CASSSNLAGGRRSYEQYF.

J is TRBJ2-3 and V is TRBV4-2; D possibly corresponds to TRBD2 (6 bases). CDR1 is LGHNA and CDR2 is YNFKEQ in the germline V gene. Trimming removed 0 bases from V and 7 bases from J, with 11 bases in between. The CDR3 extends over 14 amino acids. In DNA form, the CDR3 reads TGTGCCAGCAGCCAAGATTGGGGGGTGAATACGCAGTATTTT. Protein sequence: CASSQDWGVNTQYF.

The V and J genes are TRBV13 and TRBJ1-2, with 8 bases matching TRBD1. V trimming: 5 bases; J trimming: 4 bases; junction bases outside the gene matches: 12. The CDR3 spans 16 residues. Germline V CDR1 and CDR2: PRHDT, FYEKMQ (reference sequence). The CDR3 DNA is TGTGCCAGCAGCCCTTTGGACAGGGAAGATTTCTATGGCTACACCTTC. Translating it yields CASSPLDREDFYGYTF. Full variable domain (missing parts from reference TRBV13 and TRBJ1-2): AAGVIQSPRHLIKEKRETATLKCYPIPRHDTVYWYQQGPGQDPQFLISFYEKMQSDKGSIPDRFSAQQFSDYHSELNMSSLELGDSALYFCASSPLDREDFYGYTFGSGTRLTVV.

The rearrangement joins TRBV9 to TRBJ2-3; TRBD1 aligns across 9 bases. This CDR3 is built from 15 residues. The junction had 2 bases not matched to a gene; V was cut back by 3 bases and J by 0 bases. CDR1 is SGDLS and CDR2 is YYNGEE in the germline V gene. The CDR3 region is CASSEGQGSTDTQYF. The CDR3 DNA follows: TGTGCCAGCAGCGAGGGACAGGGAAGCACAGATACGCAGTATTTT. The variable domain in full, completed from reference TRBV9 and TRBJ2-3, reads DSGVTQTPKHLITATGQRVTLRCSPRSGDLSVYWYQQSLDQGLQFLIQYYNGEERAKGNILERFSAQQFPDLHSELNLSSLELGDSALYFCASSEGQGSTDTQYFGPGTRLTVL.

V is TRBV6-1 and J is TRBJ2-7, with TRBD1 identical over 9 bases. Germline V lookup: CDR1 MNHNS, CDR2 SASEGT. The V and J ends lost 4 bases and 4 bases, in that order; junction bases with no gene match: 8. This CDR3 has 15 residues. DNA for the CDR3: TGTGCCAGCAGTGCGACCGGGACAGGGATTTACGAGCAGTACTTC. Translating gives CASSATGTGIYEQYF.

There are a few counts of this clone. The V gene is TRBV27, the J gene TRBJ1-5; 9 nucleotides agree with TRBD1. The CDR3 length is 17 residues. Trimming at V came to 2 bases and at J to 1 base, leaving 6 bases not matched to a gene. Germline V lookup: CDR1 MNHEY, CDR2 SMNVEV (reference sequence). CDR3 amino acids: CASSLRTGQGSNQPQHF. CDR3 nucleotide sequence: TGTGCCAGCAGTTTACGAACCGGACAGGGGAGCAATCAGCCCCAGCATTTT.

This chain uses TRBV7-9 with TRBJ2-3, with D perhaps matching TRBD1 (5 bases). Germline values: CDR1 SEHNR, CDR2 FQNEAQ (reference sequence). The CDR3 spans 16 residues. V lost 6 bases and J 0 bases, leaving 16 bases between the germline ends. The CDR3: CASRSRTSPSTDTQYF. The CDR3 bases are TGTGCCAGCAGATCCCGGACATCTCCTAGCACAGATACGCAGTATTTT.